This record concerns one T cell receptor beta chain sequence. The data stem from a study of T cell changes during pregnancy in multiple sclerosis. This CDR3 contains 11 residues. V shed 5 bases and J 7 bases; nucleotides not matched to a gene: 0. Germline CDR1 and CDR2: MNHEY and SMNVEV (reference sequence). TCRdb's copy holds only in-frame clones and misses some; the assay was immunoSEQ multiplex PCR. The table records about 110,000 clones, around 93% of them present only once. This TCR was recovered from a female donor with multiple sclerosis, enrolled in a pregnancy study. Sequenced here: peripheral blood, sampled after pregnancy. The chain joins TRBV27 to TRBJ1-2, with TRBD1 matching over 8 bases. The CDR3 spells CASSQGAGYTF. CDR3 bases: TGTGCCAGCAGTCAGGGGGCTGGCTACACCTTC.